These T cell receptor beta chains were read from a single sample in a study of molecular identifiers for immune sequencing clone quantification. Via MiXCR, TCRdb re-called the PCR reads, giving one row per CDR3 protein. The sample holds under 600,000 distinct CDR3 sequences, 20% to 25% seen once. Input material: naive CD8+ T cells from blood, with Jurkat cell RNA spiked in. All receptors come from a human donor in good health. Some libraries in this study had Jurkat cell RNA spiked in. CDR3s include the opening cysteine and the closing phenylalanine or tryptophan. A D gene is named only where the DNA matches it firmly. Clone size appears in some rows only: once, few, many, or a class for an expanded clone.

clone_size j_call v_call d_call cdr3_nt cdr3_aa
many TRBJ2-3 TRBV7-6 NA TGTGCCAGCAGCCTACACGGGAGCGATAATACGCAGTATTTT CASSLHGSDNTQYF
NA TRBJ1-1 TRBV9 NA NA CASSVGRGAGTEASF
few TRBJ2-7 TRBV5-6 NA TGTGCCAGCAGCTTGGACGCAGGACAAGGCAACTACGAGCAGTACTTC CASSLDAGQGNYEQYF
many TRBJ2-2 TRBV29-1 NA TGCAGCGTTGCGGCGATGAACACCGGGGAGCTGTTTTTT CSVAAMNTGELFF
NA TRBJ1-4 TRBV5-8 NA TGTGCCAGCAGCTCGTTATCAGGGACAACTAATGAAAAACTGGTTTTT CASSSLSGTTNEKLVF
many TRBJ1-5 TRBV19 NA TGTGCCAGTAGTGATGGGGTCTCGCCCCAGCATTTT CASSDGVSPQHF
NA TRBJ2-1 TRBV12-3/TRBV12-4 NA TGTGCCAGCACCAACTACAATGAGCAGTTCTTC CASTNYNEQFF
NA TRBJ2-7 TRBV20-1 TRBD2 TGCAGTGCTGAAGCGGGAATCTACGAGCAGTACTTC CSAEAGIYEQYF
many TRBJ2-3 TRBV7-9 NA TGTGCCAGCAAAACAGCGGTATACAGCACAGATACGCAGTATTTT CASKTAVYSTDTQYF
NA TRBJ1-2 TRBV2 NA TGTGCCAGCAGTGAAGGGGGAGGGGGCTACACCTTC CASSEGGGGYTF
many TRBJ1-5 TRBV7-9 TRBD1 TGTGCCAGCAGCTTAGTACGGGTGACAGGGACAAATCAGCCCCAGCATTTT CASSLVRVTGTNQPQHF
many TRBJ2-3 TRBV13 TRBD2 TGTGCCAGCAGGACTAGCGGGGGATACCTCACAGATACGCAGTATTTT CASRTSGGYLTDTQYF
few TRBJ2-7 TRBV6-2/TRBV6-3 NA TGTGCCAGCAGCCCCGGGGGTCTTGGGGACGAGCAGTACTTC CASSPGGLGDEQYF
few TRBJ1-4 TRBV6-2/TRBV6-3 NA TGTGCCAGCAGTTACTCTGGACTGGACGTTCGCCCTAATGAAAAACTGTTTTTT CASSYSGLDVRPNEKLFF
many TRBJ1-1 TRBV12-5 NA TGTGCTAGTGGTTTGGTACCCTATGGTACCCAGGGGAACACTGAAGCTTTCTTT CASGLVPYGTQGNTEAFF
few TRBJ2-7 TRBV4-1 NA TGCGCCAGCAGCCAAGAGATTCCAGCTTTTCGGTCCTACGAGCAGTACTTC CASSQEIPAFRSYEQYF
NA TRBJ1-1 TRBV6-5 NA TGTGCCAGCAGTTACCCGTCAGGGTCGAGGACTGAAGCTTTCTTT CASSYPSGSRTEAFF
many TRBJ1-1 TRBV4-1 NA TGCGCCAGCAGCCAGCTCCAGGGCACTGAAGCTTTCTTT CASSQLQGTEAFF
many TRBJ2-1 TRBV7-2 TRBD2 TGTGCCAGCAGCTTAGTTGAGGGACTAGATGAGCAGTTCTTC CASSLVEGLDEQFF
NA TRBJ2-7 TRBV29-1 NA TGCGGCGTGGACATCTCCTACGAGCAGTACTTC CGVDISYEQYF
many TRBJ2-7 TRBV13 NA TGTGCCAGCAGCTTAGACGCGGCTGGGACCGAGCAGTACTTC CASSLDAAGTEQYF
NA TRBJ2-5 TRBV6-2/TRBV6-3 NA TGTGCCAGCAGTTACGAGACACACCAAGAGACCCAGTGCTTC CASSYETHQETQCF
few TRBJ2-6 TRBV4-1 NA TGCGCCAGCAGCCAAGGGTACCCGAATGCTGGGGCCAACGTCCTGACTTTC CASSQGYPNAGANVLTF
few TRBJ2-7 TRBV27 TRBD1 TGTGCCAGCAGTTTATCGGGACAGGGGCGTTACTACGAGCAGTACTTC CASSLSGQGRYYEQYF
many TRBJ1-1 TRBV29-1 NA TGCAGCGTTGGTGGGGGCACTGAAGCTTTCTTT CSVGGGTEAFF
NA TRBJ2-2 TRBV5-4 NA TGTGCCAGCAGCTTGCCAGGGATTAGGCTTAACACCGGGGAGCTGTTTTTT CASSLPGIRLNTGELFF
many TRBJ2-7 TRBV20-1 NA TGCAGTGCTAGATCAAGGGAGGGGGCGGGGTACGAGCAGTACTTC CSARSREGAGYEQYF
few TRBJ2-7 TRBV9 NA TGTGCCAGCAGCGTAGGTGCCAGTGGCTCCTACGAGCAGTACTTC CASSVGASGSYEQYF
few TRBJ2-7 TRBV20-1 TRBD2 TGCAGTGCTAGACCGTCTAGCGGGAGTGTGTACGAGCAGTACTTC CSARPSSGSVYEQYF
few TRBJ1-4 TRBV7-9 TRBD1 TGTGCCAGCAGCTCGACAGGGTTTTCAACTAATGAAAAACTGTTTTTT CASSSTGFSTNEKLFF
NA TRBJ1-1 TRBV21-1 NA TGTGCCAGCGGCAGGCTAAGGAAGACTGAAGCTTTCTTT CASGRLRKTEAFF
many TRBJ2-1 TRBV7-9 TRBD2 TGTGCCAGCAGCGGGGGGACTACAAATGAGCAGTTCTTC CASSGGTTNEQFF
NA TRBJ2-3 TRBV20-1 NA TGCAGTGCTAGAGTTGAGAGTCCTACGCAGTATTTT CSARVESPTQYF
NA TRBJ2-1 TRBV4-3 TRBD1 TGCGCCAGCAGCCCCGACCCGGGACAGCCGGGGAATGAGCAGTTCTTC CASSPDPGQPGNEQFF
many TRBJ1-2 TRBV6-5 TRBD1 TGTGCCAGCAGTTACTCTAGGACAGGAATTATCAACTATGGCTACACCTTC CASSYSRTGIINYGYTF
many TRBJ2-3 TRBV6-5 NA TGTGCCAGCAGTTACGCAGTAACAGATACGCAGTATTTT CASSYAVTDTQYF
NA TRBJ2-7 TRBV5-1 TRBD2 TGCGCCAGCAGCTTGGCCTGGGGCGGGAGCTACGAGCAGTACTTC CASSLAWGGSYEQYF
NA TRBJ2-7 TRBV15 NA TGTGCCACCAGCCAAGGAATATCCTACGAGCAGTACTTC CATSQGISYEQYF
few TRBJ2-7 TRBV12-3/TRBV12-4 NA TGTGCCAGCAGCCATCGGCAGTCCTATAGCTCCTACGAGCAGTACTTC CASSHRQSYSSYEQYF
few TRBJ2-4 TRBV20-1 TRBD1 TGCAGTGCTAACCCGACAGGGGCCCTGGGCATAAACATTCAGTACTTC CSANPTGALGINIQYF
many TRBJ2-2 TRBV20-1 TRBD2 TGCAGTGCTTCGCCCCATCCCCTAGCGGGGGGGCCAAACACCGGGGAGCTGTTTTTT CSASPHPLAGGPNTGELFF
NA TRBJ2-7 TRBV30 TRBD1 TGTGCCTGGAGTGTGGGACAGGGGTCCTACGAGCAGTACTTC CAWSVGQGSYEQYF
many TRBJ2-7 TRBV2 TRBD1 TGTGCCAGCAGCCGATCTACAGGGGTTTCAGGCGAGCAGTACTTC CASSRSTGVSGEQYF
NA TRBJ2-1 TRBV29-1 NA TGCAGCGTGGATGACAGGGAGGACTACAATGAGCAGTCCTTC CSVDDREDYNEQSF
few TRBJ2-3 TRBV3-1 NA TGTGCCAGCAGCCAAGAGTTCTTATACGGGAGCACAGATACGCAGTATTTT CASSQEFLYGSTDTQYF
few TRBJ2-3 TRBV12-3/TRBV12-4 TRBD2 TGTGCCAGCAGCTGGACTAGCGGGGGGTTAGATACGCAGTATTTT CASSWTSGGLDTQYF
many TRBJ2-3 TRBV12-3/TRBV12-4 TRBD2 TGTGCCAGCAGCCCGGCGACTAGCGGGCCCACAGATACGCAGTATTTT CASSPATSGPTDTQYF